Below are 20 T cell receptor beta chains sequenced from a single sample in a study of Graves' ophthalmopathy and Graves' hyperthyroidism. As the template, RNA transcripts were used to amplify TCR beta CDR3 regions. HTBI primers served in a first-round RT-PCR, which a second-round multiplex PCR followed. TCRdb reanalysed the multiplex PCR reads using MiXCR and keeps one entry per CDR3 protein. Found here are 450,000 to 600,000 distinct CDR3 sequences, under 40% of them singletons; the top ten hold about 4%. The source material was peripheral blood or thyroid tissue (not recorded which). These receptors all stem from an adult man with Graves' hyperthyroidism.

This clonotype showed up many times. The chain has TRBV7-8 and TRBJ1-2, with TRBD1 as a possible D gene (6 bases). This CDR3 spans 16 amino acids. Germline CDR1 reads SGHVS; CDR2 reads FQNEAQ. Trimming took 1 base from V and 8 from J, leaving 20 bases between them. The CDR3 region is CASSLEKTGYLLGYTF. DNA of the CDR3: TGTGCCAGCAGCTTAGAAAAAACAGGGTATCTTCTAGGCTACACCTTC. Combining the CDR3 with reference TRBV7-8 and TRBJ1-2 gives the whole variable domain GAGVSQSPRYKVAKRGQDVALRCDPISGHVSLFWYQQALGQGPEFLTYFQNEAQLDKSGLPSDRFFAERPEGSVSTLKIQRTQQEDSAVYLCASSLEKTGYLLGYTFGSGTRLTVV.

This clonotype was counted between two and nine times. This chain connects TRBV7-3 to TRBJ2-2, with no clear D. Germline V gene data show CDR1 as SGHTA and CDR2 as FQGTGA. The CDR3 is made up of 13 amino acids. V gave up 5 bases and J gave up 5 bases, with 9 bases separating them. CDR3 in DNA: TGTGCCAGCAGCCCGCGACCAACCGGGGAGCTGTTTTTT. It encodes CASSPRPTGELFF.

This clonotype was seen many times. V is TRBV5-1 and J is TRBJ1-2; tentatively, D is TRBD1 (6 bases). CDR1 and CDR2 from the germline V gene are SGHRS and YFSETQ. V was trimmed by 0 bases and J by 4 bases, leaving 13 bases between them. CDR3 length: 15 residues. The DNA of the CDR3 is TGCGCCAGCAGCTTGGCGTCGGGGGCGGGCTATGGCTACACCTTC. It is translated as CASSLASGAGYGYTF. Using reference TRBV5-1 and TRBJ1-2 for the parts outside the CDR3, the full variable domain is KAGVTQTPRYLIKTRGQQVTLSCSPISGHRSVSWYQQTPGQGLQFLFEYFSETQRNKGNFPGRFSGRQFSNSRSEMNVSTLELGDSALYLCASSLASGAGYGYTFGSGTRLTVV.

V and J are TRBV7-2 and TRBJ2-5, with 7 bases fitting TRBD2. The CDR3 totals 16 residues. Germline values: CDR1 SGHTA, CDR2 FQGNSA. V gave up 1 base and J gave up 5 bases; unmatched junction bases: 10. CDR3 sequence: CASSLDGGTLQETQYF. CDR3 DNA: TGTGCCAGCAGCTTAGACGGGGGGACGCTCCAGGAGACCCAGTACTTC.

The V call is TRBV12-3 or TRBV12-4, the J call TRBJ1-4, with 7 nucleotides matching TRBD1. The CDR3 covers 15 residues. The J segment lost 2 bases and the V segment lost 4 bases, leaving 4 bases of the junction unmatched. The CDR3 coding sequence is TGTGCCAGCAGTTATACAGGGGTTACTAATGAAAAACTGTTTTTT. This gives the protein CASSYTGVTNEKLFF.

This clonotype has ten or more counts. The J gene is TRBJ2-5, the V gene TRBV29-1; 7 bases match TRBD2. Germline V gene data show CDR1 as SQVTM and CDR2 as ANQGSEA. CDR3 length: 14 residues. Trimming removed 4 bases from V and 0 bases from J; junction bases left unmatched: 5. In nucleotides, the CDR3 is TGCAGCGTTGTAAAAAGCGGGAACCAAGAGACCCAGTACTTC. It specifies CSVVKSGNQETQYF.

CDR3 in amino acids: CSARDSGAPGGEQYF. The CDR3 nucleotides read TGCAGTGCTAGAGATTCAGGAGCTCCGGGCGGCGAGCAGTACTTC. This rearrangement joins TRBV20-1 to TRBJ2-7; D is undetermined. CDR3 size: 15 residues. Germline CDR1 is DFQATT and CDR2 is SNEGSKA (reference sequence). Trimming took off 0 bases at V and 6 bases at J, with 18 bases between the two ends.

This clonotype was detected once. This chain uses TRBV18 with TRBJ2-7; the D is unclear. With 2 bases removed from V and 0 bases from J, the gap between germline ends came to 11 bases. Looked up from germline, CDR1 is KGHSH and CDR2 is LQKENI. CDR3 length: 15 amino acids. CDR3 sequence: CASSPRPKSSYEQYF. CDR3 in DNA: TGTGCCAGCTCACCAAGGCCGAAGAGCTCCTACGAGCAGTACTTC.

Many counts were recorded for this clonotype. V gene TRBV10-3 combines with J gene TRBJ1-5; no clear D. Germline lookup yields CDR1 ENHRY and CDR2 SYGVKD. Between the trimmed V and J ends, which lost 10 bases and 0 bases, there was a span of 19 bases. There are 16 residues in the CDR3. In DNA, the CDR3 is TGTGCCAGCGGTCAAGGCGGATACTATAGCAATCAGCCCCAGCATTTT. Its translation is CASGQGGYYSNQPQHF.

In its sample, this clonotype was seen a few times. V usage is TRBV5-1 and J usage is TRBJ2-3; D unclear. CDR3 length: 16 amino acids. CDR1 and CDR2 (germline): SGHRS, YFSETQ. V was shortened by 0 bases and J by 1 base, with 12 bases between the two germline ends. The CDR3 DNA reads TGCGCCAGCAGCTTGGCCTTGCGGTCACGCACAGATACGCAGTATTTT. Translation: CASSLALRSRTDTQYF. The variable domain in full, completed from reference TRBV5-1 and TRBJ2-3, reads KAGVTQTPRYLIKTRGQQVTLSCSPISGHRSVSWYQQTPGQGLQFLFEYFSETQRNKGNFPGRFSGRQFSNSRSEMNVSTLELGDSALYLCASSLALRSRTDTQYFGPGTRLTVL.

The CDR3 coding sequence is TGTGCCAGCTCATCAAGGATCCAAGAGACCCAGTACTTC. This gives the protein CASSSRIQETQYF. The chain combines TRBV18 with TRBJ2-5; D not certain. V was trimmed by 5 bases and J by 1 base, leaving 8 bases between them. The germline CDR1 and CDR2 sequences are KGHSH and LQKENI. CDR3 size: 13 residues.

This clonotype appeared a few times. The genes are TRBV24-1 and TRBJ1-5; 7 bases line up with TRBD1. V dropped 12 bases and J dropped 6; count of bases not matched to a gene: 13. The CDR3 spans 14 residues. Germline lookup yields CDR1 KGHDR and CDR2 SFDVKD. CDR3: CAWSVRQGGQPQHF. The CDR3 DNA sequence: TGTGCCTGGAGTGTACGGCAGGGGGGTCAGCCCCAGCATTTT.

This clonotype was counted at least ten times. The V and J genes are TRBV6-6 and TRBJ2-7; D gene uncertain. CDR1 and CDR2 from the germline V gene are MNHNY and SVGAGI (reference sequence). V was pared by 6 bases and J by 2 bases, with 8 bases between. The CDR3 sequence is 12 residues long. Here the CDR3 DNA reads TGTGCCAGCAGACGACGGACCTACGAGCAGTACTTC. Protein: CASRRRTYEQYF.

The V and J genes are TRBV5-5 and TRBJ1-4; D gene ambiguous. Germline assignment: CDR1 SGHKS and CDR2 YYEKEE (reference sequence). This CDR3 has 15 amino acids. V was pared by 1 base and J by 2 bases, with 9 bases between. The CDR3 reads CASSLMGNTNEKLFF. CDR3 bases: TGTGCCAGCAGCTTGATGGGTAATACTAATGAAAAACTGTTTTTT. Complete variable domain (other parts from reference TRBV5-5 and TRBJ1-4): DAGVTQSPTHLIKTRGQQVTLRCSPISGHKSVSWYQQVLGQGPQFIFQYYEKEERGRGNFPDRFSARQFPNYSSELNVNALLLGDSALYLCASSLMGNTNEKLFFGSGTQLSVL.

This sequence joins TRBV10-3 and TRBJ2-5; 9 nucleotides line up with TRBD2. The CDR3 loop spans 13 amino acids. V was pared by 5 bases and J by 9 bases, with 7 bases of the junction left unmatched. Germline V gene lookup returns CDR1 ENHRY and CDR2 SYGVKD. DNA of the CDR3: TGTGCCATCAGTCGCCGGGCGGGAGGGCCCCAGTACTTC. It yields the protein CAISRRAGGPQYF.

As concerns this clonotype: Being one base from a much bigger clone, this may be a read error. The DNA of the CDR3 is TGTGCCAGCGGGGATCCTAGACAGGGCGAGAGTCAGCCCCAGCATTTT. Protein: CASGDPRQGESQPQHF. The chain joins TRBV12-3 or TRBV12-4 to TRBJ1-5; 7 bases are a match to TRBD1. V shed 8 bases, J shed 6 bases, and the junction held 16 bases outside the gene matches. The CDR3 spans 16 residues.

Notes on this clonotype: It may be a read error: a sequence one base away is much more abundant. The CDR3 coding sequence is TGTGCCAGCAGCCAAGATGGGGGAGGGAGCGCCGATCAGCCCCAGCATTTT. It yields the protein CASSQDGGGSADQPQHF. The chain combines TRBV4-2 with TRBJ1-5, with TRBD1 as a possible D gene (5 bases). The germline gives CDR1 LGHNA, CDR2 YNFKEQ. The CDR3 contains 17 residues. V lost 0 bases and J lost 5, with 17 bases in between.

The rearrangement uses TRBV7-6 and TRBJ1-5, with 8 bases fitting TRBD1. Germline loops: CDR1 SGHVS, CDR2 FNYEAQ. The CDR3 has 15 amino acids. The V gene end was trimmed by 3 bases and the J gene end by 14 bases; junction bases not matched to a gene: 15. The CDR3 DNA sequence: TGTGCCAGCAGCTTGAGCGGGGGGACAGGCACCTACGAGCATTTT. It yields the protein CASSLSGGTGTYEHF.

CDR3 DNA: TGTGCCAGCAAGAGCAGGGAACGCTCGGAGACCCAGTACTTC. Its protein product is CASKSRERSETQYF. The chain joins TRBV2 to TRBJ2-5; the D gene is possibly TRBD1 (5 bases). CDR3 length: 14 residues. CDR1 is SNHLY, CDR2 FYNNEI, per germline. V lost 7 bases to trimming and J lost 5 bases, with 17 bases between them.

V gene TRBV12-3 or TRBV12-4 combines with J gene TRBJ2-5; 13 bases are a match to TRBD2. CDR3 size: 15 residues. V was pared by 6 bases and J by 2 bases, with 3 bases of the junction left unmatched. CDR3 bases: TGTGCCAGCAGCCGGACTAGCGGGGGTCAAGAGACCCAGTACTTC. Its translation is CASSRTSGGQETQYF.